The TCR beta chain described here comes from a study of OX40 agonist ivuxolimab in advanced cancers. Study summary: As their treatment, patients were administered ivuxolimab, an agonistic anti-OX40 (CD134) antibody.

Germline values: CDR1 MDHEN, CDR2 SYDVKM. The CDR3 runs to 12 residues. Study-wide points: Within 6 weeks, CD4+ and CD8+ blood T cells expanded clonally at 0.1 to 3.0 mg/kg. Compared with CD4+, CD8+ T cells on average had more expanded clones.

This clone was detected only a few times. Its matching antigen is unknown. Here immunoSEQ multiplex PCR was the method, and the copy in TCRdb shows in-frame clones only, minus some. The sample shows roughly 73,000 clones, approximately 86% of them seen only once. The receptor was derived from an adult with an advanced solid tumor such as melanoma, head and neck, liver or kidney cancer. Source: CD4+ or CD8+ T cells sorted from blood, taken in a trial of the OX40 agonist ivuxolimab. The rearrangement links TRBV28 to TRBJ1-1, with D possibly matching TRBD1 (6 bases). CDR3 sequence: CVGRGLNTEAFF. CDR3 coding DNA: TGTGTTGGTCGGGGGCTGAACACTGAAGCTTTCTTT. The whole variable domain, filled in from reference TRBV28 and TRBJ1-1, reads DVKVTQSSRYLVKRTGEKVFLECVQDMDHENMFWYRQDPGLGLRLIYFSYDVKMKEKGDIPEGYSVSREKKERFSLILESASTNQTSMYLCVGRGLNTEAFFGQGTRLTVV.